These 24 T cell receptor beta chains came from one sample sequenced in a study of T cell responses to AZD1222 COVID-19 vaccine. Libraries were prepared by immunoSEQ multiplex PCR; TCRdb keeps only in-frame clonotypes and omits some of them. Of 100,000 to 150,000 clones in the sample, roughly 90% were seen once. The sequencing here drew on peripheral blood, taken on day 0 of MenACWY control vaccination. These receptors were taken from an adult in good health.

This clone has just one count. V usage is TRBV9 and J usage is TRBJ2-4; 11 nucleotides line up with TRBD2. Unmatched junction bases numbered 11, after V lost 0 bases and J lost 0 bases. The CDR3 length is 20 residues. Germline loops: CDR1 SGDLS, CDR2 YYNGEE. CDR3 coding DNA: TGTGCCAGCAGCGTAGGTGGACCGGGACTAGCGGATTTAGCCAAAAACATTCAGTACTTC. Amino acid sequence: CASSVGGPGLADLAKNIQYF.

The CDR3 protein is CASSLWGTDTDTQYF. CDR3 coding DNA: TGTGCCAGCAGTTTATGGGGGACAGATACAGATACGCAGTATTTT. The rearrangement uses TRBV28 and TRBJ2-3; 7 nucleotides line up with TRBD1. The CDR3 totals 15 residues. Germline V gene lookup returns CDR1 MDHEN and CDR2 SYDVKM. Unmatched junction bases numbered 3, after V lost 0 bases and J lost 3 bases.

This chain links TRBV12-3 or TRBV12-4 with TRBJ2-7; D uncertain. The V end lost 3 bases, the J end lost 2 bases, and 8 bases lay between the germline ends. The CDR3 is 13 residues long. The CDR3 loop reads CASSFRSTYEQYF. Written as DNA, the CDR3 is TGTGCCAGCAGTTTTAGGAGTACCTACGAGCAGTACTTC.

DNA for the CDR3: TGTGCCAGCTCACTGGGGACTAGCCCCATACGGGCACACAATGAGCAGTTCTTC. Its protein is CASSLGTSPIRAHNEQFF. The chain employs TRBV18 and TRBJ2-1; 9 nucleotides match TRBD2. CDR3 length: 18 residues. Looked up from germline, CDR1 is KGHSH and CDR2 is LQKENI. With 4 bases clipped from V and 5 bases from J, the junction kept 15 bases outside the gene matches.

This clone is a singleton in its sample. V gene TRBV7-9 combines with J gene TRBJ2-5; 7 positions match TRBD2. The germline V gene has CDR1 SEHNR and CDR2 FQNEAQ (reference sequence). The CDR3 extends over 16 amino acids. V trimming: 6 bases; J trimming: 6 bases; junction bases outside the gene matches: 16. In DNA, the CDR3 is TGTGCCAGCAGTCCTAGCCGCGCGGGAGCTTTGAAGACCCAGTACTTC. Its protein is CASSPSRAGALKTQYF.

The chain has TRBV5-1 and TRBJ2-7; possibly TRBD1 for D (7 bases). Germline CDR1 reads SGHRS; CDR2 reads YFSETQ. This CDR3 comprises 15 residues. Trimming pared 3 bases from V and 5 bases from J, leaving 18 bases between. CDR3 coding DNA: TGCGCCAGCAGCTCAGGGCAGGGGGGAACGGACGAGCAGTACTTC. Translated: CASSSGQGGTDEQYF.

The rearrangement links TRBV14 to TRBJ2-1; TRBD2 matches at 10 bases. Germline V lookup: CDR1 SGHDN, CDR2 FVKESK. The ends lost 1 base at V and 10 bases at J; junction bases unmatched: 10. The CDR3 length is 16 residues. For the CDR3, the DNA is TGTGCCAGCAGCCAAGGGATAACTCCTAGCGGGAGCGAGCAGTTCTTC. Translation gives CASSQGITPSGSEQFF. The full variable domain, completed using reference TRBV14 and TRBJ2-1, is EAGVTQFPSHSVIEKGQTVTLRCDPISGHDNLYWYRRVMGKEIKFLLHFVKESKQDESGMPNNRFLAERTGGTYSTLKVQPAELEDSGVYFCASSQGITPSGSEQFFGPGTRLTVL.

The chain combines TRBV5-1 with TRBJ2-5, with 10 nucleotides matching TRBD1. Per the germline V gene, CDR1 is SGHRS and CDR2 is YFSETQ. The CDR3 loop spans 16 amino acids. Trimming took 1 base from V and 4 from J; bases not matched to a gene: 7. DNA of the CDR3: TGCGCCAGCAGCTTGTCGGGGACAGGGGTAGGAGAGACCCAGTACTTC. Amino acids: CASSLSGTGVGETQYF. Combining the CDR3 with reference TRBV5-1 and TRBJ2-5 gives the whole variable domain KAGVTQTPRYLIKTRGQQVTLSCSPISGHRSVSWYQQTPGQGLQFLFEYFSETQRNKGNFPGRFSGRQFSNSRSEMNVSTLELGDSALYLCASSLSGTGVGETQYFGPGTRLLVL.

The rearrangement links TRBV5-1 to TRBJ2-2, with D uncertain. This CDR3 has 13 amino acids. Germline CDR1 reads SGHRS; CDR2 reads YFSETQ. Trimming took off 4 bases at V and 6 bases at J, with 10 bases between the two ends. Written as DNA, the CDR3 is TGCGCCAGCAGCCTCTTCGGAGCCGGGGAGCTGTTTTTT. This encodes CASSLFGAGELFF. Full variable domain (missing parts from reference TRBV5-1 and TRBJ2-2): KAGVTQTPRYLIKTRGQQVTLSCSPISGHRSVSWYQQTPGQGLQFLFEYFSETQRNKGNFPGRFSGRQFSNSRSEMNVSTLELGDSALYLCASSLFGAGELFFGEGSRLTVL.

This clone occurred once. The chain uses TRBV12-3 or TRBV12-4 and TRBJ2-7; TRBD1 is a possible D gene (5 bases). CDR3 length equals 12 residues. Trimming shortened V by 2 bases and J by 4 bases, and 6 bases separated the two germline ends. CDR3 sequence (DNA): TGTGCCAGCAGTTTACAGGGATACGAGCAGTACTTC. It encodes CASSLQGYEQYF.

The CDR3 loop is CASKDLKRLGDGSGPQHF. For the CDR3, the DNA is TGTGCCAGTAAAGACTTAAAACGGTTGGGGGACGGGTCGGGGCCCCAGCATTTT. The rearrangement links TRBV19 to TRBJ1-5, with a tentative D call TRBD1 (5 bases). Looked up from germline, CDR1 is LNHDA and CDR2 is SQIVND (reference sequence). Trimming shortened V by 7 bases and J by 9 bases, and 31 bases separated the two germline ends. CDR3 length: 18 amino acids.

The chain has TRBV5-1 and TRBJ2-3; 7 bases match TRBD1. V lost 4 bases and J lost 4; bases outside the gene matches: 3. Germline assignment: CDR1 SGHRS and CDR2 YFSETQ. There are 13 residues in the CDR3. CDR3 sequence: CASSSDRADTQYF. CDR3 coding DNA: TGCGCCAGCAGCAGCGACAGGGCAGATACGCAGTATTTT.

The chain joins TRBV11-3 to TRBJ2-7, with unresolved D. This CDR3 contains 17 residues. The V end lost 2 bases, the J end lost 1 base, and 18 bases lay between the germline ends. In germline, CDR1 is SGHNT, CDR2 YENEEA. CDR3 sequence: CASSLINRASPSYEQYF. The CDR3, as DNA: TGTGCCAGCAGCTTAATCAACCGGGCAAGTCCTTCCTACGAGCAGTACTTC.

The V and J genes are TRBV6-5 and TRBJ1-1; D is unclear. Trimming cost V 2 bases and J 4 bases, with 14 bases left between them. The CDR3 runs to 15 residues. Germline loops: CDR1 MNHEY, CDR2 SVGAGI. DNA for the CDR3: TGTGCCAGCAGTTACAATAGTGATGGGAGCACTGAAGCTTTCTTT. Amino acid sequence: CASSYNSDGSTEAFF.

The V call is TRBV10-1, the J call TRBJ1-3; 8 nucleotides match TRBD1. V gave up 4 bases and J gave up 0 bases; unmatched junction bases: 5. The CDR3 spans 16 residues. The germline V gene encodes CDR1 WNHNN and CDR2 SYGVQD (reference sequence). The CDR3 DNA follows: TGCGCCAGCAGTGGGCCGGGACAGGCCTCTGGAAACACCATATATTTT. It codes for CASSGPGQASGNTIYF.

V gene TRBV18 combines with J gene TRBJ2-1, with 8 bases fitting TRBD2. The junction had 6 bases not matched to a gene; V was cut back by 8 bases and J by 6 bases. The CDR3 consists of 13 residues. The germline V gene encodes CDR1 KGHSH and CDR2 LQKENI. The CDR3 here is CASGPSGSNEQFF. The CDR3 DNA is TGTGCCAGCGGACCAAGCGGGAGCAATGAGCAGTTCTTC.

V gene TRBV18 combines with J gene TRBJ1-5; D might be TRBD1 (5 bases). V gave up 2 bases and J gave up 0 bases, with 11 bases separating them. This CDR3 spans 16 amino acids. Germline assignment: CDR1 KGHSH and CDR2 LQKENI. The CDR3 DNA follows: TGTGCCAGCTCACCATTCAGGGCAGATAGCAATCAGCCCCAGCATTTT. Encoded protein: CASSPFRADSNQPQHF.

This chain's CDR3 is CASRAGTSGRADTQYF. In nucleotides, the CDR3 is TGTGCCAGCAGGGCCGGGACTAGCGGGAGAGCAGATACGCAGTATTTT. The chain combines TRBV6-4 with TRBJ2-3; 14 bases map to TRBD2. The length of the CDR3 is 16 residues. Trimming cost V 6 bases and J 4 bases; bases outside gene matches: 6. The germline CDR1 and CDR2 sequences are MRHNA and SNTAGT.

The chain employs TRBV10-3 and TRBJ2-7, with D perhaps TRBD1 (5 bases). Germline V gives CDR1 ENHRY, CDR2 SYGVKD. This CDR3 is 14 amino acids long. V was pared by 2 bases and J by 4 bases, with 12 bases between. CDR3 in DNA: TGTGCCATCAGTGAGCCCCGACAGCAATACGAGCAGTACTTC. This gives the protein CAISEPRQQYEQYF.

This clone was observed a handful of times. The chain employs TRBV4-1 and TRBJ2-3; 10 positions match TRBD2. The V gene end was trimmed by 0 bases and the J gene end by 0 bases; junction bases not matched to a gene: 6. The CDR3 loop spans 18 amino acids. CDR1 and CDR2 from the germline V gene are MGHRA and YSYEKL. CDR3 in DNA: TGCGCCAGCAGCCAAGATCATACTAGCGGGACTAGCACAGATACGCAGTATTTT. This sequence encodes CASSQDHTSGTSTDTQYF.

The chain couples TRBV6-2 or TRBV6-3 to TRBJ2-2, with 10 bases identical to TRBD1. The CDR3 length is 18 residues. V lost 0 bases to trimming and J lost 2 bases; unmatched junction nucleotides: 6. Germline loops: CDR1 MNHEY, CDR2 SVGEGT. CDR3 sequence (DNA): TGTGCCAGCAGTTACTCGATGGGGACAGGGGCTAACACCGGGGAGCTGTTTTTT. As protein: CASSYSMGTGANTGELFF.

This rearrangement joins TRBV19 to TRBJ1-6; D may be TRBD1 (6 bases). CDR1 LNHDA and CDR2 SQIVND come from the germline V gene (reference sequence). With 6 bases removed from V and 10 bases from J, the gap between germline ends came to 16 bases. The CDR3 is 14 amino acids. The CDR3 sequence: CASSPGGGDSPLHF. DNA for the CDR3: TGTGCCAGTAGCCCCGGGGGGGGCGACTCACCCCTCCACTTT.

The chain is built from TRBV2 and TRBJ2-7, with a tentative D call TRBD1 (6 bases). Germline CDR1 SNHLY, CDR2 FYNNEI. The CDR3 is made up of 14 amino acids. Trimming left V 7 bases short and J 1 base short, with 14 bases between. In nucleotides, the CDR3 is TGTGCCAGCACCCCCCAGGACAGATCCTACGAGCAGTACTTC. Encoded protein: CASTPQDRSYEQYF.

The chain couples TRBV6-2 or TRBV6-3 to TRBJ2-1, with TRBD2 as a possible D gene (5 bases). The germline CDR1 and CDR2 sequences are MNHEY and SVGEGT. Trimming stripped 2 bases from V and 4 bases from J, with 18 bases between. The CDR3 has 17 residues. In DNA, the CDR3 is TGTGCCAGCAGTTACCCTCCTCGAACGGGATCTTACAATGAGCAGTTCTTC. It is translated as CASSYPPRTGSYNEQFF.